Detailed here is one T cell receptor (beta chain). Its antigen is as yet unknown. The treatment: oral pan-JAK inhibitor, 5-10 mg twice daily. This entry is derived from a study of CD8+ T cells in alopecia areata. Turning to the study itself: Each day, treated patients took oral tofacitinib twice, at 5 to 10 mg per dose. Study conclusions and caveats: Mouse data revealed clearer TCR sharing than patient data did, a gap possibly tied to HLA. One nonresponder makes the tie between baseline CD8+ expansion and response uncertain.

Sequencing used cDNA as its template, made by extracting RNA and reverse transcribing it. Assay used: immunoSEQ multiplex PCR; TCRdb lists only in-frame clones, some missing. The sample shows roughly 180,000 clones, approximately 53% of them seen only once. V gave up 5 bases and J gave up 3 bases, with 5 bases separating them. The germline V gene has CDR1 SQVTM and CDR2 ANQGSEA. This CDR3 contains 11 residues. The chain has TRBV29-1 and TRBJ2-1; no clear D gene. The receptor was isolated from a human donor with alopecia areata. Sequenced here: CD8+ T cells sorted from blood, sampled at week 24, from a patient treated with tofacitinib. In DNA, the CDR3 is TGCAGCGTTAGAGGCTACAATGAGCAGTTCTTC. Translating it yields CSVRGYNEQFF.